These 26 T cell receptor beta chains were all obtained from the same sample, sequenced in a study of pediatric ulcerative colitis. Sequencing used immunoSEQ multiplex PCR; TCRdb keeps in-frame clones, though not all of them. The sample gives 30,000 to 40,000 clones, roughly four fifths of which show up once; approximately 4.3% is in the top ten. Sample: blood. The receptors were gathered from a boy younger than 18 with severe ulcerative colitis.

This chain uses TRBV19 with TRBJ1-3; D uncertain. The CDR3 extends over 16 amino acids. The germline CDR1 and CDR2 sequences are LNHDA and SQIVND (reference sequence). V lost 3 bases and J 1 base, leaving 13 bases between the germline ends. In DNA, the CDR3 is TGTGCCAGTAGTATTTCTGCCTCCTCTTCTGGAAACACCATATATTTT. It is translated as CASSISASSSGNTIYF.

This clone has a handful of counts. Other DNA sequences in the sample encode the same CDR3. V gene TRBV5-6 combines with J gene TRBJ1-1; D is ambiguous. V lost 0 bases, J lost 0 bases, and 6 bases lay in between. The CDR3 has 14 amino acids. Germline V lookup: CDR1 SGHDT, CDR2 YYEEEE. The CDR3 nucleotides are TGTGCCAGCAGCTTGGACAGACTGAACACTGAAGCTTTCTTT. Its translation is CASSLDRLNTEAFF.

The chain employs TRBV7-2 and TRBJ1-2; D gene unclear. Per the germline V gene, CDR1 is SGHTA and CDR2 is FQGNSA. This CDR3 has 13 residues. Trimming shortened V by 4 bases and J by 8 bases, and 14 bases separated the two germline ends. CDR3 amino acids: CASSYSNPLGYTF. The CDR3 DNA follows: TGTGCCAGCAGCTACTCTAACCCCTTGGGCTACACCTTC.

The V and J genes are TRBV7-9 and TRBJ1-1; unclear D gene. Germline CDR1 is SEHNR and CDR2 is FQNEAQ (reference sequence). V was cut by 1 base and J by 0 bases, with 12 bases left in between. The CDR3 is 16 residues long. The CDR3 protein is CASSLGGTGMNTEAFF. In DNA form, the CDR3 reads TGTGCCAGCAGCTTAGGGGGTACGGGGATGAACACTGAAGCTTTCTTT.

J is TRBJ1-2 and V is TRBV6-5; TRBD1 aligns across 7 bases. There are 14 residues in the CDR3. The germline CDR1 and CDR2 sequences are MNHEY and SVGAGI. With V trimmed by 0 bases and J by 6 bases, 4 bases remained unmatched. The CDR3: CASSYSNQGDGYTF. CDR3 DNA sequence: TGTGCCAGCAGTTACTCGAACCAGGGGGATGGCTACACCTTC.

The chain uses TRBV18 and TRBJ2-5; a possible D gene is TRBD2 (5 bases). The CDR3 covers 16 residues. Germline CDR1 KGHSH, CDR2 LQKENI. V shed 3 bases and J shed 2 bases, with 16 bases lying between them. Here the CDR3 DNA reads TGTGCCAGCTCACCTTATCTAGCTCCGCGACAAGAGACCCAGTACTTC. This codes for CASSPYLAPRQETQYF.

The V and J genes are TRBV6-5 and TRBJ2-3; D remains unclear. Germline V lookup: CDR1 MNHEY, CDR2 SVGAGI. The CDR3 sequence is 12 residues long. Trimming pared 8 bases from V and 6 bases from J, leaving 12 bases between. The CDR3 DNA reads TGTGCCAGCGGCCAACGGGCGGATACGCAGTATTTT. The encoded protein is CASGQRADTQYF.

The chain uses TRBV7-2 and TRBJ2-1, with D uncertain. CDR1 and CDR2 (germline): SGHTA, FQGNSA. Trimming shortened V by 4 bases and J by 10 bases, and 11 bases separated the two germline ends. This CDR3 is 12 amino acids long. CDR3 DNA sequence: TGTGCCAGCAGCTCAAACTGGGGAGAGCAGTTCTTC. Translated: CASSSNWGEQFF.

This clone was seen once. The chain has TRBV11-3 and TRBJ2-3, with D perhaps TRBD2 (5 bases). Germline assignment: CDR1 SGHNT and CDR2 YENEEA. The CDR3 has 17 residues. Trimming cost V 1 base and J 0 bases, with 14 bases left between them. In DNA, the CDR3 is TGTGCCAGCAGCTTAGGGTGGGAGAAAACTAGCACAGATACGCAGTATTTT. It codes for CASSLGWEKTSTDTQYF.

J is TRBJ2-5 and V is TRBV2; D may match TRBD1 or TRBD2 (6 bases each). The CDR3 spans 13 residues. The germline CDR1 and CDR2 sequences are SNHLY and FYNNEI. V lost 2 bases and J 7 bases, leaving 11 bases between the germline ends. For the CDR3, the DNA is TGTGCCAGCAGTGAACTGGGGGGCGGGACCCAGTACTTC. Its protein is CASSELGGGTQYF.

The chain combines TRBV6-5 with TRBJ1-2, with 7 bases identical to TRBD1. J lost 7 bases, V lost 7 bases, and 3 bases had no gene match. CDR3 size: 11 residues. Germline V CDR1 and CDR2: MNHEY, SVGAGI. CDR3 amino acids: CASKGAGGYTF. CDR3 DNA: TGTGCCAGCAAGGGGGCTGGTGGCTACACCTTC.

Here the CDR3 reads CASSLARGTDTQYF. Written as DNA, the CDR3 is TGTGCCAGCAGTTTAGCGCGGGGCACAGATACGCAGTATTTT. The rearrangement uses TRBV27 and TRBJ2-3; possibly TRBD2 for D (5 bases). Germline lookup yields CDR1 MNHEY and CDR2 SMNVEV (reference sequence). The CDR3 runs 14 residues. Trimming shortened V by 2 bases and J by 1 base, and 7 bases separated the two germline ends.

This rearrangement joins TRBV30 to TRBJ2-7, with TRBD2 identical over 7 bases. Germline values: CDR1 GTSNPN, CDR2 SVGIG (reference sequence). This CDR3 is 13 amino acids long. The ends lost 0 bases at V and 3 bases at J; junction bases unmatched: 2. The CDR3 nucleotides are TGTGCCTGGAGTGTAGGCGGGGGCTACGAGCAGTACTTC. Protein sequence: CAWSVGGGYEQYF.

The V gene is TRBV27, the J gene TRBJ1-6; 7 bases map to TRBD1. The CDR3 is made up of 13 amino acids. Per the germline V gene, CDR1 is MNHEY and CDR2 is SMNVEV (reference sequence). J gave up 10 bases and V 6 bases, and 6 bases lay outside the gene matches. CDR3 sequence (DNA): TGTGCCAGCAGCGACAGGGTTGGATCACCCCTCCACTTT. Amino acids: CASSDRVGSPLHF.

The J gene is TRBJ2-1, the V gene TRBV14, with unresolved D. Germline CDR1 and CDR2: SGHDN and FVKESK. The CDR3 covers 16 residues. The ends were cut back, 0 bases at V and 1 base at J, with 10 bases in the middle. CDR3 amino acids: CASSQDPSDSYNEQFF. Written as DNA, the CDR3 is TGTGCCAGCAGCCAAGATCCAAGCGATTCCTACAATGAGCAGTTCTTC.

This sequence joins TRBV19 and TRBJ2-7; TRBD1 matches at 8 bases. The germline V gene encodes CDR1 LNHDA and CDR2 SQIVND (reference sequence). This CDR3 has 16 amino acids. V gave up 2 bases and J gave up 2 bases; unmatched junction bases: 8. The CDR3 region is CASSIIGQGGTYEQYF. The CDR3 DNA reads TGTGCCAGTAGTATAATCGGACAGGGTGGAACCTACGAGCAGTACTTC.

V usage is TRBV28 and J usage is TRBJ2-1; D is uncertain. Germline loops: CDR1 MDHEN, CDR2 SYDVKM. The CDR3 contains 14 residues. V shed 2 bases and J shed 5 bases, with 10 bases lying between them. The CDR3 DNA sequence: TGTGCCAGCAGTTTACTGGGTTCCCACAATGAGCAGTTCTTC. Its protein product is CASSLLGSHNEQFF.

The CDR3 coding sequence is TGTGCCAGCAGCTGGGGGACAGAGCCCTACACCTTC. Protein: CASSWGTEPYTF. This chain uses TRBV5-4 with TRBJ1-2; 7 positions match TRBD1. The V gene's germline CDR1 is SGHNT and CDR2 YYREEE (reference sequence). The V segment lost 3 bases and the J segment 10 bases; nucleotides outside the gene matches: 6. CDR3 length equals 12 residues. The complete variable domain, with remaining parts taken from reference TRBV5-4 and TRBJ1-2, reads ETGVTQSPTHLIKTRGQQVTLRCSSQSGHNTVSWYQQALGQGPQFIFQYYREEENGRGNFPPRFSGLQFPNYSSELNVNALELDDSALYLCASSWGTEPYTFGSGTRLTVV.

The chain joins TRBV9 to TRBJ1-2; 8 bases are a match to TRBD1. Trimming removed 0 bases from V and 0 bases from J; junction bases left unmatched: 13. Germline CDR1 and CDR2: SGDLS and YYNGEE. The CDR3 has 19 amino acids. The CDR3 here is CASSVGLGDRHSPNYGYTF. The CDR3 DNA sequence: TGTGCCAGCAGCGTAGGGTTAGGGGACAGGCACTCTCCTAACTATGGCTACACCTTC.

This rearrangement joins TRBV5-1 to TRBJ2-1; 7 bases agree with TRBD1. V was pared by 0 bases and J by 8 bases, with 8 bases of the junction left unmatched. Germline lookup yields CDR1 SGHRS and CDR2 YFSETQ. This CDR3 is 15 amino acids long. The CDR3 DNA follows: TGCGCCAGCAGCTTGGGAGGAGACAGGGCGGATGAGCAGTTCTTC. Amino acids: CASSLGGDRADEQFF. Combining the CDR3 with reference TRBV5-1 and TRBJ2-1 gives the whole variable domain KAGVTQTPRYLIKTRGQQVTLSCSPISGHRSVSWYQQTPGQGLQFLFEYFSETQRNKGNFPGRFSGRQFSNSRSEMNVSTLELGDSALYLCASSLGGDRADEQFFGPGTRLTVL.

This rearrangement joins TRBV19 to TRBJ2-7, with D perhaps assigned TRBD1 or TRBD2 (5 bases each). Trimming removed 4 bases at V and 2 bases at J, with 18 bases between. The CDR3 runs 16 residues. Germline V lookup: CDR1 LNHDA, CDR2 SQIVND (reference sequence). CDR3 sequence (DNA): TGTGCCAGTAGTAATAAAGGGACGGCATCTCCCTACGAGCAGTACTTC. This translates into CASSNKGTASPYEQYF. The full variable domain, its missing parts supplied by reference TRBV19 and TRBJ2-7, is DGGITQSPKYLFRKEGQNVTLSCEQNLNHDAMYWYRQDPGQGLRLIYYSQIVNDFQKGDIAEGYSVSREKKESFPLTVTSAQKNPTAFYLCASSNKGTASPYEQYFGPGTRLTVT.

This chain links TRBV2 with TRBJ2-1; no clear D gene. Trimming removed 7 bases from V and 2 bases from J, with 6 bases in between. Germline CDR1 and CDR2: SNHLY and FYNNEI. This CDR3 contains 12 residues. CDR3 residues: CASTSAYNEQFF. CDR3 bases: TGTGCCAGCACCTCAGCCTACAATGAGCAGTTCTTC.

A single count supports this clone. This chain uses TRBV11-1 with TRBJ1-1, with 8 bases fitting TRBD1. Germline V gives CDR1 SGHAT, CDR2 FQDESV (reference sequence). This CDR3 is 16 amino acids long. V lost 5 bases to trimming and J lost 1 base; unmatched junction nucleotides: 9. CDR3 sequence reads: CASSRTPGQGNTEAFF. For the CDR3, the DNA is TGTGCCAGCAGCCGTACCCCCGGACAGGGGAACACTGAAGCTTTCTTT.

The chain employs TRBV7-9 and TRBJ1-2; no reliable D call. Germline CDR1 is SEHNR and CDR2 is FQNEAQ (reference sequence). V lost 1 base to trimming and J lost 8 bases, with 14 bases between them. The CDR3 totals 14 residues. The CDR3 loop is CASSLELGFGGYTF. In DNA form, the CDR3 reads TGTGCCAGCAGCTTAGAACTCGGGTTCGGGGGCTACACCTTC.

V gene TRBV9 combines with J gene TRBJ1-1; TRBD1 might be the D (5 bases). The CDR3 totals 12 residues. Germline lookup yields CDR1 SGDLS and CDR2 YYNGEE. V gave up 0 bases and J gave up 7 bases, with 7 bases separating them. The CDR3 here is CASSVGTREAFF. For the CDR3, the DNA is TGTGCCAGCAGCGTAGGGACACGTGAAGCTTTCTTT.

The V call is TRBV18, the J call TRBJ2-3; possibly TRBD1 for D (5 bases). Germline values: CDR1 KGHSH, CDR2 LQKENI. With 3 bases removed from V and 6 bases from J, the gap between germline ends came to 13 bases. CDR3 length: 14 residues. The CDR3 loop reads CASSPTIAGDTQYF. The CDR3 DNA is TGTGCCAGCTCACCCACCATTGCAGGGGATACGCAGTATTTT.